The T cell receptor beta chain under discussion was sequenced for a study of T cells in Graves' hyperthyroidism and ophthalmopathy. There are many counts of this clonotype. Researchers amplified the TCR beta CDR3 regions from RNA transcripts. The TCR CDR3 was amplified in a first-round RT-PCR using the HTBI primer set. TCRdb re-derived calls from the multiplex PCR reads in MiXCR, one entry per CDR3 protein. The sample consists of almost 500,000 distinct CDR3 sequences, approximately 23% of them appearing once. The sequenced material came from blood. The TCR comes from a woman aged 70-85 years with Graves' ophthalmopathy.

In DNA, the CDR3 is TGTGCCAGCAGTGGGGGACAGGCTGAAGCTTTCTTT. This codes for CASSGGQAEAFF. The chain couples TRBV12-3 or TRBV12-4 to TRBJ1-1; 8 nucleotides agree with TRBD1. Unmatched junction bases numbered 2, after V lost 5 bases and J lost 6 bases. The length of the CDR3 is 12 residues.